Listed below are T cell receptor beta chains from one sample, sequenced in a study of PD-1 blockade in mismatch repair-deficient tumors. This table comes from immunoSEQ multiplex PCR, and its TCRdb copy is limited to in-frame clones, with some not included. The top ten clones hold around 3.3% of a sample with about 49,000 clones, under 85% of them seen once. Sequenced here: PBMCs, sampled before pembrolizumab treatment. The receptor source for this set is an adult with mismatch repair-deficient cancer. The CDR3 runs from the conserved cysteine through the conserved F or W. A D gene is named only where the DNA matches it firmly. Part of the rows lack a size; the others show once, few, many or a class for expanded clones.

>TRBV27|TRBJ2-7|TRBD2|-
CASSSPSGRTPYEQYF
TGTGCCAGCAGTTCACCTAGCGGGAGGACCCCCTACGAGCAGTACTTC
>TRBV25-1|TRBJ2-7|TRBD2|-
CASSGRGGRAEGEQYF
TGTGCCAGCAGTGGTCGGGGCGGGAGGGCCGAGGGCGAGCAGTACTTC
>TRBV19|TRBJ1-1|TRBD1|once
CASSPRTGAGTEAFF
TGTGCCAGTAGTCCCCGGACAGGGGCTGGAACTGAAGCTTTCTTT
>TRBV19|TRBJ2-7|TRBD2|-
CASSPYPSGRPQGWQYF
TGTGCCAGTAGCCCTTATCCTAGCGGGAGGCCCCAGGGGTGGCAGTACTTC
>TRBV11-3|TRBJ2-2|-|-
CASSSNTGELFF
TGTGCCAGCAGCTCTAATACCGGGGAGCTGTTTTTT
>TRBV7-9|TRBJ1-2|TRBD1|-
CASSLGTDYNYGYTF
TGTGCCAGCAGCTTGGGGACAGATTATAACTATGGCTACACCTTC
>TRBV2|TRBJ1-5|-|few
CASSDGLGTPSNQPQHF
TGTGCCAGCAGTGACGGGTTAGGGACACCTAGCAATCAGCCCCAGCATTTT
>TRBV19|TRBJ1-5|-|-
CATHRDGNQPQHF
TGTGCCACCCACAGGGACGGCAATCAGCCCCAGCATTTT
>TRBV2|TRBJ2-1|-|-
CASSERGGYNEQFF
TGTGCCAGCAGTGAAAGAGGGGGGTACAATGAGCAGTTCTTC
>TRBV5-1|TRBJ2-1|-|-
CASSLVYNEQFF
TGCGCCAGCAGCTTGGTCTACAATGAGCAGTTCTTC
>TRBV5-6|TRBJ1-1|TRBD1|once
CASSLLRDREQSEAFF
TGTGCCAGCAGCTTGCTTCGGGACAGAGAACAGAGTGAAGCTTTCTTT